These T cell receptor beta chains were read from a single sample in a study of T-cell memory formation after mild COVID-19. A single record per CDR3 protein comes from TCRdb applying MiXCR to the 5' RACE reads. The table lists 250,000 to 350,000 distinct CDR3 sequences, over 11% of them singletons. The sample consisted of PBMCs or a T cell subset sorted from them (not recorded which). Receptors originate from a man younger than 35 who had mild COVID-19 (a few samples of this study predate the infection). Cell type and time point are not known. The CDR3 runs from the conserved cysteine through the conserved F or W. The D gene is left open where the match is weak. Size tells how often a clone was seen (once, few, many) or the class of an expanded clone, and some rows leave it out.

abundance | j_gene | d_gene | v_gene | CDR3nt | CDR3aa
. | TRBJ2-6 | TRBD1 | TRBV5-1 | TGCGCCAGCAGTCTGACAGGGGAAGCTGGGGCCAACGTCCTGACTTTC | CASSLTGEAGANVLTF
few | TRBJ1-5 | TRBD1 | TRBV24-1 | TGTGCCACCAGTGATTCGGGACAGGGGAATCAGCCCCAGCATTTT | CATSDSGQGNQPQHF
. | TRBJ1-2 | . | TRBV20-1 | TGCAGTGCTAGAGATCATAGGGTTCTATATGGCTACACCTTC | CSARDHRVLYGYTF
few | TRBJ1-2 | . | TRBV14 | TGTGCCAGCAGCCCCAGACGGGGGGGGCTTTACACCTTC | CASSPRRGGLYTF
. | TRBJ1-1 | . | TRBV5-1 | TGCGCCAGCAGCTTGGAATCGACGGGCACTGAAGCTTTCTTT | CASSLESTGTEAFF
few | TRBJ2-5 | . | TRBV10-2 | TGCGCCAGCAGTGAGTCGGGGCAGAGACAAGAGACCCAGTACTTC | CASSESGQRQETQYF
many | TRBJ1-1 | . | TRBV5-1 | TGCGCCAGCAGCCCCGGACAGTACACTGAAGCTTTCTTT | CASSPGQYTEAFF
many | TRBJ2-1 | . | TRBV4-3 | TGCGCCAGCAGTAGGGGACTGTACAATGAGCAGTTCTTC | CASSRGLYNEQFF
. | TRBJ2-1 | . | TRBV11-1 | TGTGCCAGCAGCTTAGGTCTCGGATTAGTCAATGAGCAGTTCTTC | CASSLGLGLVNEQFF
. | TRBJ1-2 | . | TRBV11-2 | TGTGCCAGCAGCTTAGCATCCCCAGGGGATGGCTACACCTTC | CASSLASPGDGYTF
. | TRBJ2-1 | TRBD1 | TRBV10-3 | TGTGCCATCAAGGCGACAGGGTCCTACAATGAGCAGTTCTTC | CAIKATGSYNEQFF
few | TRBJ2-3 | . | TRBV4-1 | TGCGCCAGCACCCCAGGGGCGGGGACCACAGATACGCAGTATTTT | CASTPGAGTTDTQYF
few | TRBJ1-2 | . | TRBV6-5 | TGTGCCAGCAAGAAACGTCAGGGTTATAGTGGCTACACCTTC | CASKKRQGYSGYTF
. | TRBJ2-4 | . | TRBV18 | TGTGCCAGCTCACCTGGGGAGGACATTCAGTACTTC | CASSPGEDIQYF
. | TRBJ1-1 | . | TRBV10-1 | TGCGCCAGCAGTCCAATTTTGAACACTGAAGCTTTCTTT | CASSPILNTEAFF
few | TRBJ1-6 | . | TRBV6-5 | TGTGCCAGCAGAGAGGGGGGGCGGAACTCACCCCTCCACTTT | CASREGGRNSPLHF
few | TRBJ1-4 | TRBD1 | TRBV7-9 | TGTGCCAGCAGCTCCGCACAGGGGGCAACTAATGAAAAACTGTTTTTT | CASSSAQGATNEKLFF
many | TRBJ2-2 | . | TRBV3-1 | TGTGCCAGCAGCCACACCGGGGAGCTGTTTTTT | CASSHTGELFF
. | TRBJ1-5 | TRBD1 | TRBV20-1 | TGCAGTGCCCCGACCCGCGGCACAGGGGGCAATCAGCCCCAGCATTTT | CSAPTRGTGGNQPQHF
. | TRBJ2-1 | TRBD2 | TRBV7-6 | TGTGCCAGCAGCTTAGGGTCGGGAGCGGGGGGAAAAGAGCAGTTCTTC | CASSLGSGAGGKEQFF
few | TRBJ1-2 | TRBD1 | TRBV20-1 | TGCAGTGCTAGAAAGGACAGGGGGGTCGGTGGCTACACCTTC | CSARKDRGVGGYTF
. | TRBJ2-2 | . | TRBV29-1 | TGCAGCGTTGCAAACAGGGTGAACACCGGGGAGCTGTTTTTT | CSVANRVNTGELFF
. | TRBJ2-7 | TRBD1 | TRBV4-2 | TGTGCCAGCAGCCAACGGACAGGGGGGACCTACGAGCAGTACTTC | CASSQRTGGTYEQYF
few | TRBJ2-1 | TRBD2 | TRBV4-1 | TGCGCCAGCAGCCAAGGAACCTTAGCGGGGGGCCGAAATGAGCAGTTCTTC | CASSQGTLAGGRNEQFF
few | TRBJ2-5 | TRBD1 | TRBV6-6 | TGTGCCAGCAGGGACAGGGTCGAAGAGACCCAGTACTTC | CASRDRVEETQYF
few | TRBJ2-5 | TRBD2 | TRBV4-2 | TGTGCCAGCAGCCCAACCGGGACTACAGAAGAGACCCAGTACTTC | CASSPTGTTEETQYF
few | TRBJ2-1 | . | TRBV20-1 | TGCAGTGCTAGAGGTTCGGTAGGGTTTAGCTCCTACAATGAGCAGTTCTTC | CSARGSVGFSSYNEQFF
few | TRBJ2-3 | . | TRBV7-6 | TGTGCCAGCAGCCCCTTACTGGGTCGCACAGATACGCAGTATTTT | CASSPLLGRTDTQYF
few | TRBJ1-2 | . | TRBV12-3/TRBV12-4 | TGTGCCAGCCTACGGGAAGGGGGAAACTATGGCTACACCTTC | CASLREGGNYGYTF
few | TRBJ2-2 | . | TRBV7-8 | TGTGCCAGCAGCTACCGGGACGGCAACACCGGGGAGCTGTTTTTT | CASSYRDGNTGELFF
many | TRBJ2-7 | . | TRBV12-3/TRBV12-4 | TGTGCCAGCAGTCCTTACTACGAGCAGTACTTC | CASSPYYEQYF
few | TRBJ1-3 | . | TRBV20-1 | TGCAGTGCTAGAGGGAGGGAAAACACCATATATTTT | CSARGRENTIYF
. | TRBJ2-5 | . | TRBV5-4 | TGTGCCAGCAGCTCCCAAAAAGAGACCCAGTACTTC | CASSSQKETQYF
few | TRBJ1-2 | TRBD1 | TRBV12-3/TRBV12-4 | TGTGCCAGCAGTATCAGGGGGTCTAACTATGGCTACACCTTC | CASSIRGSNYGYTF
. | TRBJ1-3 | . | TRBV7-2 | TGTGCCAGCAGCTTAGGGATATCCTCTGGAAACACCATATATTTT | CASSLGISSGNTIYF
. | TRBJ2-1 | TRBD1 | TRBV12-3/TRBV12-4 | TGTGCCAGCAGTTTAAGGACAGGGTATGAGCAGTTCTTC | CASSLRTGYEQFF
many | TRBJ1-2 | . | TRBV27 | TGTGCCAGCCTCGGGGCAAGAGCGCGAGGTGGGGGCTATGGCTACACCTTC | CASLGARARGGGYGYTF
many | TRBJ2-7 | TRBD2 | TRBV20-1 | TGCAGTGCTAGAGATGCGGGCGGGGGAGGTTACGAGCAGTACTTC | CSARDAGGGGYEQYF
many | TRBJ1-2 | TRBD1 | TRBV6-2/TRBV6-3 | TGTGCCAGCAGTTACTCCGCAGGGGACAGTACACCGAACTATGGCTACACCTTC | CASSYSAGDSTPNYGYTF
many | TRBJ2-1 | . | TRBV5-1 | TGCGCCAGCAGCTTACAGGGCTCCTACAATGAGCAGTTCTTC | CASSLQGSYNEQFF
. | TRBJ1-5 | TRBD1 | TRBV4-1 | TGCGCCAGCAGCCATGAGGGGGCGGGTCAGCCCCAGCATTTT | CASSHEGAGQPQHF
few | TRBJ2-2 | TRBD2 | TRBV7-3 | TGTGCCAGCAGCTCCGGACTAGCGGGGGGCAACGGCGGGGAGCTGTTTTTT | CASSSGLAGGNGGELFF
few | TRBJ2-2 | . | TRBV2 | TGTGCCAGCAGTGCATTCTGGGCCGGGGAGCTGTTTTTT | CASSAFWAGELFF
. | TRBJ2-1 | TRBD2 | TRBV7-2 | TGTGCCAGCAGCCCCATAGCCGGGGGGGCCTATGAGCAGTTCTTC | CASSPIAGGAYEQFF
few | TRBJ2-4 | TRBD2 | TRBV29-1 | TGCAGCGCCGCGGGAGTAGGGATGGTAAACATTCAGTACTTC | CSAAGVGMVNIQYF
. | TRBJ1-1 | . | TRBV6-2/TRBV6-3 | TGTGCCATCAGCCCAACAGGTACCCAGAACACTGAAGCTTTCTTT | CAISPTGTQNTEAFF
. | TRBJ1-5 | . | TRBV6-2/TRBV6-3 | TGTGCCAGCAGTCATATCGGGGCGGGACAGCCCCAGCATTTT | CASSHIGAGQPQHF
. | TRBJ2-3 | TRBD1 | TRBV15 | TGTGCCACCAGCAGGGGACAGGCGGGAGATACGCAGTATTTT | CATSRGQAGDTQYF
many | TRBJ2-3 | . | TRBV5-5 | TGTGCCAGCAGCTTCGACGGGCCAGATACGCAGTATTTT | CASSFDGPDTQYF
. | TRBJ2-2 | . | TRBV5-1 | TGCGCCAGCAGCTTGGTAGCCCATAACACCGGGGAGCTGTTTTTT | CASSLVAHNTGELFF